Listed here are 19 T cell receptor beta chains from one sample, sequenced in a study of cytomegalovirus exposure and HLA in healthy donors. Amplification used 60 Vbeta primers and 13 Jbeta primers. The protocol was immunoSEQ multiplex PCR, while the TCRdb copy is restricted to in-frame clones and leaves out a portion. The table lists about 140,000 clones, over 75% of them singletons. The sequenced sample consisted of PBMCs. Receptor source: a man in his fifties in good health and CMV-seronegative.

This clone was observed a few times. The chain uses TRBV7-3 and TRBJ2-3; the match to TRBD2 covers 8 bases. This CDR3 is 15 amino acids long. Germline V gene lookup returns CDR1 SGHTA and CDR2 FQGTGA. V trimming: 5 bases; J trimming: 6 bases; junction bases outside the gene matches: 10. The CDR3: CASSPTSAKADTQYF. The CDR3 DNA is TGTGCCAGCAGCCCGACTAGCGCGAAGGCTGATACGCAGTATTTT. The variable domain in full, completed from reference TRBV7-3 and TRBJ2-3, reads GAGVSQTPSNKVTEKGKYVELRCDPISGHTALYWYRQSLGQGPEFLIYFQGTGAADDSGLPNDRFFAVRPEGSVSTLKIQRTERGDSAVYLCASSPTSAKADTQYFGPGTRLTVL.

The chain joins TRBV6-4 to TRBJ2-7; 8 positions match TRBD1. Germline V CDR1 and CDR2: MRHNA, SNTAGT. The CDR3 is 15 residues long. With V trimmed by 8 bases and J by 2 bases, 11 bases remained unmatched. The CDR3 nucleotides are TGTGCCAGCTCCCTCGGACAGGGAGCCCCCTACGAGCAGTACTTC. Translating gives CASSLGQGAPYEQYF.

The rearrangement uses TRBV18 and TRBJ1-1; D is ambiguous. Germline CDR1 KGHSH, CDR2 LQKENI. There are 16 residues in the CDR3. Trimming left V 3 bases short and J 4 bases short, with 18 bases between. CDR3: CASSPSLGEGFTEAFF. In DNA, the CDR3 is TGTGCCAGCTCACCCTCTCTCGGGGAGGGATTCACTGAAGCTTTCTTT.

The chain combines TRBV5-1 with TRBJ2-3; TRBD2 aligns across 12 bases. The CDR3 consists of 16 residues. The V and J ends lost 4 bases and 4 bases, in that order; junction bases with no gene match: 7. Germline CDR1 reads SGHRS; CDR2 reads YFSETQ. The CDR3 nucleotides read TGCGCCAGCAGCGCACTGACTAGCGGGAGCTCAGATACGCAGTATTTT. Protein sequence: CASSALTSGSSDTQYF.

The CDR3 nucleotides read TGTGCCAGCAGCTTAGCGCCTGCGGGAGCGGCGGCCTACGAGCAGTACTTC. The encoded protein is CASSLAPAGAAAYEQYF. The J gene is TRBJ2-7, the V gene TRBV7-6; 7 bases match TRBD2. The CDR3 is 17 residues long. The ends lost 0 bases at V and 2 bases at J; junction bases unmatched: 10. Germline-derived CDR1 and CDR2 are SGHVS and FNYEAQ.

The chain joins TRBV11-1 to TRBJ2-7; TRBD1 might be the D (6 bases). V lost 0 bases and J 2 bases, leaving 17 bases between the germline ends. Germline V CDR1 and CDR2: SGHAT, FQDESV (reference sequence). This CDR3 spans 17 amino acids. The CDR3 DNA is TGTGCCAGCAGCTTAGCGGTCCGACAGGACCTGACCTACGAGCAGTACTTC. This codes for CASSLAVRQDLTYEQYF. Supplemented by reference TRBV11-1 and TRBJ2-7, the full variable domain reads EAEVAQSPRYKITEKSQAVAFWCDPISGHATLYWYRQILGQGPELLVQFQDESVVDDSQLPKDRFSAERLKGVDSTLKIQPAELGDSAMYLCASSLAVRQDLTYEQYFGPGTRLTVT.

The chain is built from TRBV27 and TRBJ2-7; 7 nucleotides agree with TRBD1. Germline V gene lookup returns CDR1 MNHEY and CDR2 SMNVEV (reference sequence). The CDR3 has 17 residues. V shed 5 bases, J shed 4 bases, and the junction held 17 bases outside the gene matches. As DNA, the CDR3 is TGTGCCAGCAGTCCCCCAAGGGTTGGGCAGGGGGTTTACGAGCAGTACTTC. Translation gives CASSPPRVGQGVYEQYF.

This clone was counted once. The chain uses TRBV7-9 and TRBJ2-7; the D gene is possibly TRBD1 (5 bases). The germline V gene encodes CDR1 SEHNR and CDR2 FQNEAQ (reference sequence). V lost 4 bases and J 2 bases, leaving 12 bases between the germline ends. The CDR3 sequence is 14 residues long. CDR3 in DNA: TGTGCCAGCAGCTCTCAGGGTCCCACCTACGAGCAGTACTTC. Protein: CASSSQGPTYEQYF.

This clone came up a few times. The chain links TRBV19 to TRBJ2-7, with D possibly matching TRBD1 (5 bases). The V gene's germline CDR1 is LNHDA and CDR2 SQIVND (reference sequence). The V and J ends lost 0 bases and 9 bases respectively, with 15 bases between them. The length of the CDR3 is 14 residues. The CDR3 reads CASSIEGDSRWQYF. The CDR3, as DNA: TGTGCCAGTAGTATAGAAGGTGACAGCCGATGGCAGTACTTC.

The CDR3 coding sequence is TGTGCCAGCAGTGAGCCGACAGGGGGTGGTGAAAAACTGTTTTTT. As protein: CASSEPTGGGEKLFF. The V call is TRBV2, the J call TRBJ1-4; 9 bases line up with TRBD1. J gave up 7 bases and V 3 bases, and 6 bases lay outside the gene matches. The CDR3 is 15 residues long. Germline assignment: CDR1 SNHLY and CDR2 FYNNEI.

CDR3 in amino acids: CAWSPRGQGTEAFF. The DNA for the CDR3 is TGTGCCTGGAGTCCCAGGGGGCAGGGCACTGAAGCTTTCTTT. The chain couples TRBV30 to TRBJ1-1; 8 bases agree with TRBD1. Germline lookup yields CDR1 GTSNPN and CDR2 SVGIG (reference sequence). V gave up 2 bases and J gave up 4 bases; unmatched junction bases: 6. The CDR3 totals 14 residues.

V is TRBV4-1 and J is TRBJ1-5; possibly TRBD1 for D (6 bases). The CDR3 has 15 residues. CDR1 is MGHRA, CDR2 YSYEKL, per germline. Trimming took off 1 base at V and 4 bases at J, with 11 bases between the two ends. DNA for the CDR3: TGCGCCAGCAGCCAAGCTGTGACAGGAAATCAGCCCCAGCATTTT. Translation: CASSQAVTGNQPQHF.

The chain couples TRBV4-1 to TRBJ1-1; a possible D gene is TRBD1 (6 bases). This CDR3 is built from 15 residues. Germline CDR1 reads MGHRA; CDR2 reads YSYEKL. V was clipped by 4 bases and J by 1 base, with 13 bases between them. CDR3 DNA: TGCGCCAGCAGCCCGGAATTGGGGGCGAACACTGAAGCTTTCTTT. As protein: CASSPELGANTEAFF.

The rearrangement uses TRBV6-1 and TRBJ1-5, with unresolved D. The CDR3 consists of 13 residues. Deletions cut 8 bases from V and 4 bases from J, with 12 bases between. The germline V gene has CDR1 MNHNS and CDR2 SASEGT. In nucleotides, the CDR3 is TGTGCCAGCTACCATTCGGGAAATCAGCCCCAGCATTTT. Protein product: CASYHSGNQPQHF.

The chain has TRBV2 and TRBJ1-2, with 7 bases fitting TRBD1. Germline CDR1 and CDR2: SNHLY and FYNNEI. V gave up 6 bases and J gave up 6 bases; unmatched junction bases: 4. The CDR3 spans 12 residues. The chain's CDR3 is CASSTTGHGYTF. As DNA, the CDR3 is TGTGCCAGCAGCACGACAGGGCATGGCTACACCTTC.

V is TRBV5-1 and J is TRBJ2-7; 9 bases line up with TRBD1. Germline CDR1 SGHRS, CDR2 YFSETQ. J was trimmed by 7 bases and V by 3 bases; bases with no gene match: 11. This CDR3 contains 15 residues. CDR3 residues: CASSSSPGQGMEQYF. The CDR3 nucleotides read TGCGCCAGCAGCTCATCGCCGGGACAGGGTATGGAGCAGTACTTC.

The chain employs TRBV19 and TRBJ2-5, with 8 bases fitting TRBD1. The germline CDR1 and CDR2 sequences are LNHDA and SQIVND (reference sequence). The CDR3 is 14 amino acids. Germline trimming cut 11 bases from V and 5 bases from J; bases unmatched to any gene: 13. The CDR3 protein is CAVRSAGGVETQYF. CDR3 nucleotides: TGTGCCGTAAGGTCGGCAGGGGGCGTGGAGACCCAGTACTTC. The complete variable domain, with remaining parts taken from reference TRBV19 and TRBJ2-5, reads DGGITQSPKYLFRKEGQNVTLSCEQNLNHDAMYWYRQDPGQGLRLIYYSQIVNDFQKGDIAEGYSVSREKKESFPLTVTSAQKNPTAFYLCAVRSAGGVETQYFGPGTRLLVL.

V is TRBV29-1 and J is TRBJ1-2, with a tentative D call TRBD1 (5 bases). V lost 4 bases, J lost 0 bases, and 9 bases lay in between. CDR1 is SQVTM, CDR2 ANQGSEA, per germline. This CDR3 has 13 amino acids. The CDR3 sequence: CSVGDRTNYGYTF. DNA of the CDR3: TGCAGCGTTGGAGACAGAACTAACTATGGCTACACCTTC.

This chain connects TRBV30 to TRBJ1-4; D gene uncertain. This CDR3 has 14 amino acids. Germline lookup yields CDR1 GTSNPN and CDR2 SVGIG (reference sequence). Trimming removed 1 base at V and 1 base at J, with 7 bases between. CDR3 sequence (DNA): TGTGCCTGGAGTGAACCGAGAACTAATGAAAAACTGTTTTTT. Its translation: CAWSEPRTNEKLFF.